The 31 T cell receptor beta chains below were found in one sample sequenced in a study of PD-L1 blockade in urothelial cancer. Repertoires were generated with immunoSEQ multiplex PCR, while TCRdb's copy carries only in-frame clones and drops some. The sample contains about 84,000 clones, roughly 80% of which appear only once. The specimen was PBMCs, collected around atezolizumab (anti-PD-L1) treatment. All receptors come from a man between 65 and 85 years old with urothelial cancer.

The V and J genes are TRBV11-2 and TRBJ2-7, with D unresolved. The CDR3 extends over 14 amino acids. Trimming shortened V by 4 bases and J by 5 bases, and 15 bases separated the two germline ends. The germline V gene encodes CDR1 SGHAT and CDR2 FQNNGV. As DNA, the CDR3 is TGTGCCAGCAGCTCCCCTTGGCTCCGGGACGAGCAGTACTTC. It codes for CASSSPWLRDEQYF.

The chain recombines TRBV10-3 with TRBJ2-1; D unclear. The CDR3 has 11 residues. V was shortened by 3 bases and J by 9 bases, with 6 bases between the two germline ends. CDR1 and CDR2 (germline): ENHRY, SYGVKD. The CDR3 sequence is CAISDLSEQFF. CDR3 nucleotide sequence: TGTGCCATCAGTGACCTGAGTGAGCAGTTCTTC.

The V and J genes are TRBV9 and TRBJ2-1; tentative D call: TRBD2 (6 bases). The V end lost 0 bases, the J end lost 0 bases, and 10 bases lay between the germline ends. Germline V CDR1 and CDR2: SGDLS, YYNGEE. This CDR3 spans 16 amino acids. CDR3 loop: CASSVGSSGSYNEQFF. The CDR3, as DNA: TGTGCCAGCAGCGTAGGGAGTAGCGGCTCCTACAATGAGCAGTTCTTC.

The chain recombines TRBV9 with TRBJ2-5; 9 bases are shared with TRBD1. Unmatched junction bases numbered 11, after V lost 3 bases and J lost 5 bases. The CDR3 sequence is 16 residues long. CDR1 is SGDLS, CDR2 YYNGEE, per germline. CDR3 in DNA: TGTGCCAGCAGCGCCACCGGGACAGGGCCTCTTGAGACCCAGTACTTC. Protein: CASSATGTGPLETQYF.

The CDR3 region is CASSVSYLNTEAFF. In DNA form, the CDR3 reads TGTGCCAGCAGTGTAAGCTATTTGAACACTGAAGCTTTCTTT. The chain carries TRBV2 and TRBJ1-1, with D hard to call. V was shortened by 4 bases and J by 0 bases, with 9 bases between the two germline ends. The CDR3 is 14 residues long. The germline CDR1 and CDR2 sequences are SNHLY and FYNNEI. The full variable domain, completed using reference TRBV2 and TRBJ1-1, is EPEVTQTPSHQVTQMGQEVILRCVPISNHLYFYWYRQILGQKVEFLVSFYNNEISEKSEIFDDQFSVERPDGSNFTLKIRSTKLEDSAMYFCASSVSYLNTEAFFGQGTRLTVV.

This clone was seen once. CDR3 loop: CASSLASSPDTQYF. The DNA of the CDR3 is TGTGCCAGCAGCTTAGCCTCGAGTCCAGATACGCAGTATTTT. The chain uses TRBV11-2 and TRBJ2-3; D is undetermined. CDR1 and CDR2 from the germline V gene are SGHAT and FQNNGV. With 1 base removed from V and 4 bases from J, the gap between germline ends came to 9 bases. The CDR3 is 14 residues long.

To note about this clone: Compared with germline, one end of the junction differs, possibly owing to a read error. The chain combines TRBV6-6 with TRBJ2-3, with 9 nucleotides matching TRBD2. The CDR3 runs 16 residues. Germline-derived CDR1 and CDR2 are MNHNY and SVGAGI (reference sequence). The CDR3 region has the DNA TGTGCCAGCAGTCACTCCGCGGGAGGGCCTATAGATACGCAGTATTTT. Its translation: CASSHSAGGPIDTQYF.

This clone was seen a handful of times. The V call is TRBV7-2, the J call TRBJ1-3; D unclear. The germline CDR1 and CDR2 sequences are SGHTA and FQGNSA. V was cut by 4 bases and J by 0 bases, with 10 bases left in between. The CDR3 has 15 residues. The CDR3 coding sequence is TGTGCCAGCAGCTCGACACCCGACTCTGGAAACACCATATATTTT. This codes for CASSSTPDSGNTIYF.

The chain joins TRBV4-1 to TRBJ1-6; 10 bases line up with TRBD1. The germline V gene encodes CDR1 MGHRA and CDR2 YSYEKL. The trim removed 1 base at V and 6 bases at J, leaving 3 bases unmatched. The CDR3 contains 16 residues. The CDR3 sequence: CASSQGQGAGNSPLHF. The DNA for the CDR3 is TGCGCCAGCAGCCAAGGACAGGGGGCGGGTAATTCACCCCTCCACTTT.

CDR3 loop: CASSPPSGADTQYF. CDR3 nucleotides: TGTGCCAGCAGTCCCCCCTCAGGCGCAGATACGCAGTATTTT. This chain uses TRBV6-5 with TRBJ2-3, with D uncertain. The CDR3 spans 14 residues. Germline-derived CDR1 and CDR2 are MNHEY and SVGAGI. V dropped 5 bases and J dropped 4 bases, with 13 bases sitting between them.

DNA of the CDR3: TGTGCCTGGACAGGGGGGATCTTCTATGGCTACACCTTC. Its protein product is CAWTGGIFYGYTF. The chain employs TRBV30 and TRBJ1-2; TRBD1 aligns across 7 bases. There are 13 residues in the CDR3. Germline loops: CDR1 GTSNPN, CDR2 SVGIG (reference sequence). V was clipped by 4 bases and J by 4 bases; unmatched bases: 6.

The V gene is TRBV7-6, the J gene TRBJ2-3; 7 bases are a match to TRBD1. Trimming at V came to 5 bases and at J to 3 bases, leaving 17 bases not matched to a gene. The germline CDR1 and CDR2 sequences are SGHVS and FNYEAQ. The length of the CDR3 is 18 residues. This CDR3 is CASSVRTGFSLRTDTQYF. The CDR3 bases are TGTGCCAGCAGCGTGCGGACAGGTTTTTCCCTTAGGACAGATACGCAGTATTTT.

The chain is built from TRBV19 and TRBJ1-1; the match to TRBD1 covers 10 bases. The CDR3 is 14 amino acids. J was trimmed by 5 bases and V by 6 bases; bases with no gene match: 6. Germline lookup yields CDR1 LNHDA and CDR2 SQIVND (reference sequence). Here the CDR3 reads CASRPGQGRTEAFF. In nucleotides, the CDR3 is TGTGCCAGTAGGCCGGGACAGGGGAGAACTGAAGCTTTCTTT.

The V gene is TRBV7-9, the J gene TRBJ2-7; a possible D gene is TRBD1 (6 bases). V was pared by 0 bases and J by 7 bases, with 10 bases between. The CDR3 loop spans 13 amino acids. Germline-derived CDR1 and CDR2 are SEHNR and FQNEAQ (reference sequence). The CDR3 region is CASSLAGAPEQYF. CDR3 DNA: TGTGCCAGCAGCTTAGCGGGGGCCCCTGAGCAGTACTTC. The entire variable domain, with the rest obtained from reference TRBV7-9 and TRBJ2-7, is as follows: DTGVSQNPRHKITKRGQNVTFRCDPISEHNRLYWYRQTLGQGPEFLTYFQNEAQLEKSRLLSDRFSAERPKGSFSTLEIQRTEQGDSAMYLCASSLAGAPEQYFGPGTRLTVT.

This chain joins TRBV7-3 and TRBJ2-7; 9 nucleotides match TRBD1. The germline gives CDR1 SGHTA, CDR2 FQGTGA. V shed 5 bases and J 4 bases; nucleotides not matched to a gene: 3. The CDR3 extends over 13 amino acids. CDR3 sequence: CASSIDRGYEQYF. Here the CDR3 DNA reads TGTGCCAGCAGCATTGACAGGGGGTACGAGCAGTACTTC.

This clone was counted a few times. The gene calls are TRBV2 and TRBJ2-1; 11 positions match TRBD1. The V segment lost 6 bases and the J segment 3 bases; nucleotides outside the gene matches: 4. This CDR3 spans 15 amino acids. Germline V gene lookup returns CDR1 SNHLY and CDR2 FYNNEI. Here the CDR3 reads CASRTGTGGYNEQFF. CDR3 bases: TGTGCCAGCAGGACCGGGACAGGGGGCTACAATGAGCAGTTCTTC.

The chain's CDR3 is CASSLRSSRQETQYF. CDR3 coding DNA: TGCGCCAGCAGCTTGCGGTCTAGCAGGCAAGAGACCCAGTACTTC. The J gene is TRBJ2-5, the V gene TRBV5-1; TRBD2 might be the D (5 bases). V lost 1 base and J lost 2, with 12 bases in between. The germline CDR1 and CDR2 sequences are SGHRS and YFSETQ. CDR3 length: 15 residues.

The chain has TRBV2 and TRBJ2-5; D gene unclear. Trimming removed 6 bases from V and 5 bases from J, with 19 bases in between. The CDR3 extends over 15 amino acids. From germline, CDR1 is SNHLY and CDR2 FYNNEI. The CDR3 region has the DNA TGTGCCAGCAGAGGATTTGGAGTTGGTATGGAGACCCAGTACTTC. Its translation is CASRGFGVGMETQYF.

This clone was counted once. J is TRBJ1-6 and V is TRBV2; D is ambiguous. The CDR3 loop spans 14 amino acids. Trimming cost V 8 bases and J 9 bases, with 17 bases left between them. The germline V gene encodes CDR1 SNHLY and CDR2 FYNNEI. CDR3 coding DNA: TGTGCCAGCTCCTTCGAGGGAGGAGGTTCACCCCTCCACTTT. Its translation: CASSFEGGGSPLHF.

A note on this clone: This CDR3 is also generated by other DNA sequences in the sample. CDR3 sequence reads: CASSLAGYGNTIYF. The CDR3 DNA reads as TGCGCCAGCAGCTTGGCCGGGTACGGAAACACCATATATTTT. The chain uses TRBV5-1 and TRBJ1-3, with D unclear. V was trimmed by 0 bases and J by 4 bases, leaving 8 bases between them. Germline CDR1 SGHRS, CDR2 YFSETQ. The CDR3 covers 14 residues.

The chain carries TRBV15 and TRBJ2-7; no clear D. V was shortened by 1 base and J by 6 bases, with 16 bases between the two germline ends. Germline V gives CDR1 LNHNV, CDR2 YYDKDF (reference sequence). CDR3 length: 15 residues. The CDR3 loop reads CATSRGADPTFEQYF. For the CDR3, the DNA is TGTGCCACCAGCAGAGGGGCAGATCCCACCTTCGAGCAGTACTTC.

This chain uses TRBV11-2 with TRBJ1-2; unclear D gene. The CDR3 loop spans 14 amino acids. Trimming stripped 5 bases from V and 4 bases from J, with 14 bases between. CDR1 is SGHAT, CDR2 FQNNGV, per germline. As DNA, the CDR3 is TGTGCCAGCAGCCAATTCGACACCGTCTATGGCTACACCTTC. This gives the protein CASSQFDTVYGYTF.

The V and J genes are TRBV19 and TRBJ2-1, with TRBD2 matching over 11 bases. After removal of 6 bases from V and 4 bases from J, the junction contained 5 bases not matched to a gene. The CDR3 has 15 residues. Germline assignment: CDR1 LNHDA and CDR2 SQIVND (reference sequence). The CDR3 sequence: CASSEGLAEYNEQFF. CDR3 nucleotide sequence: TGTGCCAGTAGCGAGGGACTAGCGGAATACAATGAGCAGTTCTTC.

The rearrangement links TRBV5-4 to TRBJ1-5, with 7 bases identical to TRBD1. This CDR3 has 15 residues. Germline V gene sequence: CDR1 SGHNT, CDR2 YYREEE (reference sequence). J lost 4 bases, V lost 4 bases, and 8 bases had no gene match. The chain's CDR3 is CASSPDPGGNQPQHF. In DNA, the CDR3 is TGTGCCAGCAGCCCAGACCCAGGGGGAAATCAGCCCCAGCATTTT. The full variable domain, rest sourced from reference TRBV5-4 and TRBJ1-5, is ETGVTQSPTHLIKTRGQQVTLRCSSQSGHNTVSWYQQALGQGPQFIFQYYREEENGRGNFPPRFSGLQFPNYSSELNVNALELDDSALYLCASSPDPGGNQPQHFGDGTRLSIL.

This chain uses TRBV5-4 with TRBJ2-7; unclear D gene. There are 14 residues in the CDR3. Looked up from germline, CDR1 is SGHNT and CDR2 is YYREEE (reference sequence). V was pared by 4 bases and J by 2 bases, with 13 bases between. The CDR3 spells CASSLSGSPYEQYF. As DNA, the CDR3 is TGTGCCAGCAGCCTCTCCGGGTCCCCCTACGAGCAGTACTTC.

This chain links TRBV27 with TRBJ1-3, with D possibly TRBD1 on 5 matching bases. V lost 3 bases and J 7 bases, leaving 19 bases between the germline ends. The CDR3 contains 16 residues. Looked up from germline, CDR1 is MNHEY and CDR2 is SMNVEV (reference sequence). In DNA form, the CDR3 reads TGTGCCAGCAGTTTCGGCCAGGGACTTGCGGGGAACACCATATATTTT. This codes for CASSFGQGLAGNTIYF.

This clone showed up just a few times. The DNA of the CDR3 is TGTGCCAGCCGCCAACAGGCCAGCCGCTCCTACGAGCAGTACTTC. Translated, it gives CASRQQASRSYEQYF. This chain connects TRBV25-1 to TRBJ2-7; D might be TRBD1 (5 bases). V was clipped by 8 bases and J by 0 bases, with 17 bases between them. The length of the CDR3 is 15 residues. Germline V gene data show CDR1 as MGHDK and CDR2 as SYGVNS.

V usage is TRBV5-4 and J usage is TRBJ1-2; possible D gene TRBD1, 5 bases. Germline V gene lookup returns CDR1 SGHNT and CDR2 YYREEE (reference sequence). CDR3 size: 13 residues. V was shortened by 4 bases and J by 2 bases, with 9 bases between the two germline ends. The CDR3 protein is CASSPDRNYGYTF. The CDR3 DNA is TGTGCCAGCAGCCCCGACAGAAACTATGGCTACACCTTC.

This clone occurred once. The rearrangement uses TRBV5-5 and TRBJ2-5, with 9 bases lining up with TRBD2. The ends lost 2 bases at V and 1 base at J; junction bases unmatched: 3. The germline V gene encodes CDR1 SGHKS and CDR2 YYEKEE (reference sequence). CDR3 length equals 15 residues. CDR3 residues: CASSLAGGFQETQYF. CDR3 nucleotide sequence: TGTGCCAGCAGCTTAGCGGGAGGCTTCCAAGAGACCCAGTACTTC.

This chain links TRBV7-2 with TRBJ2-5; a possible D gene is TRBD1 (7 bases). The ends were cut back, 1 base at V and 2 bases at J, with 11 bases in the middle. CDR1 and CDR2 (germline): SGHTA, FQGNSA. The length of the CDR3 is 15 residues. CDR3 bases: TGTGCCAGCAGCTTAGACCAGGGGGGTCAAGAGACCCAGTACTTC. As protein: CASSLDQGGQETQYF.

CDR3 residues: CSVERIKEAEQFF. DNA of the CDR3: TGCAGCGTTGAACGGATAAAGGAGGCGGAGCAGTTCTTC. The J gene is TRBJ2-1, the V gene TRBV29-1; TRBD2 might be the D (5 bases). This CDR3 has 13 amino acids. Per germline, CDR1 SQVTM and CDR2 ANQGSEA. Trimming left V 2 bases short and J 10 bases short, with 15 bases between.